Below are 10 T cell receptor beta chains sequenced from a single sample in a study of cytomegalovirus exposure and HLA in healthy donors. 60 Vbeta and 13 Jbeta primers were used in PCR. Only in-frame clones appear in the TCRdb table, and some are missing; sequencing was by immunoSEQ multiplex PCR. The sample has about 130,000 clones, about 10% seen once. The specimen sequenced was PBMCs. The receptor source for this set is a woman aged 18 to 35 in good health and CMV-seropositive.

This clone turned up a few times. CDR3 sequence: CASSLASSGDPLHF. The DNA of the CDR3 is TGTGCCAGCAGCTTAGCGAGTTCAGGGGATCCCCTCCACTTT. This chain connects TRBV7-9 to TRBJ1-6; D is possibly TRBD1 (6 bases). This CDR3 is built from 14 residues. From germline, CDR1 is SEHNR and CDR2 FQNEAQ (reference sequence). Trimming left V 0 bases short and J 13 bases short, with 13 bases between.

This clone was observed a few times. The chain uses TRBV11-2 and TRBJ2-3, with TRBD2 identical over 7 bases. Germline lookup yields CDR1 SGHAT and CDR2 FQNNGV. There are 16 residues in the CDR3. V shed 1 base, J shed 2 bases, and the junction held 6 bases outside the gene matches. The CDR3, as DNA: TGTGCCAGCAGCTTAGGGGCGGGAGCAAACACAGATACGCAGTATTTT. It specifies CASSLGAGANTDTQYF. Drawing the rest from reference TRBV11-2 and TRBJ2-3, the complete variable domain is EAGVAQSPRYKIIEKRQSVAFWCNPISGHATLYWYQQILGQGPKLLIQFQNNGVVDDSQLPKDRFSAERLKGVDSTLKIQPAKLEDSAVYLCASSLGAGANTDTQYFGPGTRLTVL.

The chain joins TRBV5-5 to TRBJ2-1; 12 bases match TRBD2. V was pared by 9 bases and J by 7 bases, with 11 bases of the junction left unmatched. Germline assignment: CDR1 SGHKS and CDR2 YYEKEE (reference sequence). The CDR3 sequence is 15 residues long. The CDR3 is CATSVLAGGGNEQFF. The CDR3 region has the DNA TGTGCCACAAGCGTACTAGCGGGAGGAGGAAATGAGCAGTTCTTC.

V usage is TRBV19 and J usage is TRBJ2-2; D might be TRBD1 (5 bases). The germline V gene has CDR1 LNHDA and CDR2 SQIVND (reference sequence). This CDR3 region has 16 residues. The V gene lost 4 bases and the J gene lost 1 base, with 13 bases spanning the gap. The CDR3 sequence is CASSKVSGRNTGELFF. The CDR3 DNA reads as TGTGCCAGTAGTAAGGTGTCAGGGCGGAACACCGGGGAGCTGTTTTTT.

Comments on this clone: At the DNA level, this CDR3 is encoded by other sequences in the same sample as well. The chain joins TRBV7-9 to TRBJ2-5, with D unresolved. Germline V gene data show CDR1 as SEHNR and CDR2 as FQNEAQ (reference sequence). Trimming left V 5 bases short and J 5 bases short, with 6 bases between. The CDR3 is 11 residues long. CDR3 protein: CASSPLETQYF. The CDR3 DNA follows: TGTGCCAGCAGCCCCCTCGAGACCCAGTACTTC. Full variable domain (rest looked up from reference TRBV7-9 and TRBJ2-5): DTGVSQNPRHKITKRGQNVTFRCDPISEHNRLYWYRQTLGQGPEFLTYFQNEAQLEKSRLLSDRFSAERPKGSFSTLEIQRTEQGDSAMYLCASSPLETQYFGPGTRLLVL.

This chain connects TRBV27 to TRBJ1-3, with a weak D call TRBD1 (6 bases). This CDR3 is 15 amino acids long. CDR1 MNHEY and CDR2 SMNVEV come from the germline V gene (reference sequence). Deletions cut 5 bases from V and 2 bases from J, with 13 bases between. The CDR3 spells CASSTEGGAGNTIYF. The CDR3 coding sequence is TGTGCCAGCAGTACTGAAGGGGGAGCTGGAAACACCATATATTTT.

This clone was recorded a few times. The chain couples TRBV5-1 to TRBJ2-1, with 9 bases identical to TRBD2. The length of the CDR3 is 15 residues. J gave up 4 bases and V 2 bases, and 4 bases lay outside the gene matches. Per germline, CDR1 SGHRS and CDR2 YFSETQ. In DNA form, the CDR3 reads TGCGCCAGCAGCTTAGATAGCGGGGGATACAATGAGCAGTTCTTC. It translates to CASSLDSGGYNEQFF.

The V and J genes are TRBV6-1 and TRBJ2-1; D possibly corresponds to TRBD1 (5 bases). The length of the CDR3 is 14 residues. The germline V gene has CDR1 MNHNS and CDR2 SASEGT. Trimming took off 2 bases at V and 7 bases at J, with 12 bases between the two ends. The CDR3 DNA is TGTGCCAGCAGTGAATACCAGGGTGGGAATGAGCAGTTCTTC. Translated: CASSEYQGGNEQFF.

This clone was recorded a few times. The J gene is TRBJ1-1, the V gene TRBV11-2; tentative D call: TRBD1 (5 bases). Per germline, CDR1 SGHAT and CDR2 FQNNGV. This CDR3 spans 15 amino acids. V lost 1 base, J lost 1 base, and 10 bases lay in between. The CDR3 DNA reads as TGTGCCAGCAGCTTAGCGGGGGGGACGAACACTGAAGCTTTCTTT. Translation gives CASSLAGGTNTEAFF.

This clone has a handful of counts. The chain carries TRBV4-1 and TRBJ2-2; 10 bases align to TRBD1. The CDR3 extends over 16 amino acids. The J segment lost 4 bases and the V segment lost 2 bases, leaving 4 bases of the junction unmatched. Germline CDR1 MGHRA, CDR2 YSYEKL. CDR3 nucleotide sequence: TGCGCCAGCAGCCAATTCGGGACAGGGGCCACCGGGGAGCTGTTTTTT. Translating it yields CASSQFGTGATGELFF.